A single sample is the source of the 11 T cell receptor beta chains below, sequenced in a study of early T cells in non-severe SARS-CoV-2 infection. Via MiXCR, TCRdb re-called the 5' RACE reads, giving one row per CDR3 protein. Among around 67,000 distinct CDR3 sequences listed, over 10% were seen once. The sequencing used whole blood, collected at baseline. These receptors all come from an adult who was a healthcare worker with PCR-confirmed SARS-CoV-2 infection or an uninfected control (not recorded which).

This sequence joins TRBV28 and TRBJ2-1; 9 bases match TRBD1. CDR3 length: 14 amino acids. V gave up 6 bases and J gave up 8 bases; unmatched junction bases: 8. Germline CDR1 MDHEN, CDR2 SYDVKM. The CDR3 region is CASSTGTGTYEQFF. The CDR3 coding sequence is TGTGCCAGCAGCACCGGGACAGGGACCTATGAGCAGTTCTTC.

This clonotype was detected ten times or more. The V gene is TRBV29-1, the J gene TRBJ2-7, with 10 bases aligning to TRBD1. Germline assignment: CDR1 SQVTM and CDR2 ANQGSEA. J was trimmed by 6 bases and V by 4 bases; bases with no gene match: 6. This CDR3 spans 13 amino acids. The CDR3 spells CSVVLGDRGEQYF. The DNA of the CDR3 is TGCAGCGTTGTTTTAGGGGACAGGGGCGAGCAGTACTTC.

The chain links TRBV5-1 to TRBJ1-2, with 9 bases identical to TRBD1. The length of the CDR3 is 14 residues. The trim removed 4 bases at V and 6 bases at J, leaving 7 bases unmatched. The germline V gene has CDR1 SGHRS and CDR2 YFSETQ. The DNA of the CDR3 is TGCGCCAGCAGCACGGACAGGGGACGGGATGGCTACACCTTC. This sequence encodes CASSTDRGRDGYTF.

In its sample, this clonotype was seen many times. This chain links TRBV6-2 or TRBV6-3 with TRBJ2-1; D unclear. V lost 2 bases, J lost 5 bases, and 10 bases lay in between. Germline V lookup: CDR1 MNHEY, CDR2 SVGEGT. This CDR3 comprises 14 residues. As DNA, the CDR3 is TGTGCCAGCAGTTACAGGCGAGCCAACAATGAGCAGTTCTTC. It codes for CASSYRRANNEQFF.

The CDR3 reads CASSLGLAATYEQYF. In DNA, the CDR3 is TGTGCCAGCAGCTTAGGGCTAGCGGCAACCTACGAGCAGTACTTC. J is TRBJ2-7 and V is TRBV11-2; 7 positions match TRBD2. CDR3 length equals 15 residues. The V segment lost 1 base and the J segment 2 bases; nucleotides outside the gene matches: 5. Germline V gene sequence: CDR1 SGHAT, CDR2 FQNNGV.

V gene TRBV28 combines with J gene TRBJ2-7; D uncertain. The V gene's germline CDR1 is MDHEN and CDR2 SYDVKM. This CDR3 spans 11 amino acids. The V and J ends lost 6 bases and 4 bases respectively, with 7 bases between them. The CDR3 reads CASRSRYEQYF. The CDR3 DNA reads TGTGCCAGCAGGTCCCGATACGAGCAGTACTTC.

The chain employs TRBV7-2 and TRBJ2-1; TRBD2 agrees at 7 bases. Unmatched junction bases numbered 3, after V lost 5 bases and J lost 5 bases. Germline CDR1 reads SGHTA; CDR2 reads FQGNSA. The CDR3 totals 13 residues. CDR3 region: CASSRSGDNEQFF. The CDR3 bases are TGTGCCAGCAGCAGAAGCGGGGACAATGAGCAGTTCTTC.

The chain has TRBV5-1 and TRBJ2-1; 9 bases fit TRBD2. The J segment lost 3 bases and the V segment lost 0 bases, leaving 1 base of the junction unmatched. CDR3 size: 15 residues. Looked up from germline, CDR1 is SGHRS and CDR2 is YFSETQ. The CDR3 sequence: CASSLVAGDYNEQFF. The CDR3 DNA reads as TGCGCCAGCAGCTTGGTAGCGGGGGACTACAATGAGCAGTTCTTC.

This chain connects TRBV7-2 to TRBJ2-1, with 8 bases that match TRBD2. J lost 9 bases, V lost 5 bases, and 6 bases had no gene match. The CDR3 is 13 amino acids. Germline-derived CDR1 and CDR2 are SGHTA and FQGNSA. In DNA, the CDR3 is TGTGCCAGCAGCCCACTAGCGGTTAGTGAGCAGTTCTTC. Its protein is CASSPLAVSEQFF.

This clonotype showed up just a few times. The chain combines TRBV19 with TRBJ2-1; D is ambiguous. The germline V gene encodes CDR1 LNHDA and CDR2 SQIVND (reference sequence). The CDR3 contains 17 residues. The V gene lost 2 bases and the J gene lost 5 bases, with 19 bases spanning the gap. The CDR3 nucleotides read TGTGCCAGTAGTATATTCAGAGTCGGTATTATGGACAATGAGCAGTTCTTC. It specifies CASSIFRVGIMDNEQFF.

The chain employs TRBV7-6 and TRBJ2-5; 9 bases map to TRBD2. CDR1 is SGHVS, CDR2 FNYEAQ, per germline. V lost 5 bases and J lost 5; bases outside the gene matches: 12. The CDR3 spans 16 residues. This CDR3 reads CASSPLGSGRMETQYF. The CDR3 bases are TGTGCCAGCAGCCCTCTGGGCAGCGGGAGGATGGAGACCCAGTACTTC.